The entry below describes one TCR beta chain. This entry is derived from a study of control samples from healthy donors and cancer patients. Data came from immunoSEQ multiplex PCR; TCRdb stores just in-frame clones and leaves some out. Here the sample spans about 140,000 clones, roughly 89% being singletons. The J segment lost 8 bases and the V segment lost 8 bases, leaving 7 bases of the junction unmatched. The CDR3 covers 13 residues. Germline V lookup: CDR1 WSHSY, CDR2 SAAADI. This TCR derives from a man aged 18 to 30 in good health. The chain combines TRBV10-2 with TRBJ1-4; the match to TRBD1 covers 8 bases. Sequenced sample: blood. The CDR3: CASPPDREEKLFF. The DNA of the CDR3 is TGCGCCAGCCCTCCGGACAGGGAGGAAAAACTGTTTTTT.